A selection of T cell receptor beta chains follows, all from one sample in a study of shared clonotypes between healthy human individuals. Clones were sequenced by immunoSEQ multiplex PCR, and TCRdb holds only the in-frame ones, with some missing. The sample records roughly 2.2 million clones, about 92% being singletons. The specimen sequenced was naive CD4+ T cells from PBMCs. These receptors all come from a man aged 18 to 29 in good health. Some clones in this sample may be carry-over from other donors' samples. The CDR3 runs from the conserved cysteine through the conserved F or W. D genes are given only for firm matches. Size values are once, few and many counts, or a class for expanded clones, and some rows have none.

CDR3 DNA: TGTGCCAGCAGACGGACAGGAGAAGAGACCCAGTACTTC; CDR3 protein: CASRRTGEETQYF; D gene: TRBD1; V gene: TRBV6-5; clone size: NA; J gene: TRBJ2-5
CDR3 DNA: TGCGCCAGCAGCTTGTGGGGGGGTCAAGAGACCCAGTACTTC; CDR3 protein: CASSLWGGQETQYF; D gene: TRBD2; V gene: TRBV5-1; clone size: NA; J gene: TRBJ2-5
CDR3 DNA: TGTGCCAGCTCAAAGGGCGGGTTCAGTTCTGAAGCTTTCTTT; CDR3 protein: CASSKGGFSSEAFF; D gene: NA; V gene: TRBV28; clone size: NA; J gene: TRBJ1-1
CDR3 DNA: TGCGCCAGCAGCTCATCGGGGGCTCGGCTTGAAAAACTGTTTTTT; CDR3 protein: CASSSSGARLEKLFF; D gene: NA; V gene: TRBV5-1; clone size: NA; J gene: TRBJ1-4
CDR3 DNA: TGCGCCAGCAGCCCACTAGAAACCAGCTCTGGAAACACCATATATTTT; CDR3 protein: CASSPLETSSGNTIYF; D gene: NA; V gene: TRBV5-1; clone size: NA; J gene: TRBJ1-3
CDR3 DNA: TGTGCCATTTCGACTAGCGGGACAGATACGCAGTATTTT; CDR3 protein: CAISTSGTDTQYF; D gene: TRBD2; V gene: TRBV6-6; clone size: NA; J gene: TRBJ2-3
CDR3 DNA: TGCGCCAGCAGCCCGGGACAGAGCACAGATACGCAGTATTTT; CDR3 protein: CASSPGQSTDTQYF; D gene: TRBD1; V gene: TRBV5-1; clone size: few; J gene: TRBJ2-3
CDR3 DNA: TGCGCCAGCAGCCAGGGTAATCAGCCCCAGCATTTT; CDR3 protein: CASSQGNQPQHF; D gene: NA; V gene: TRBV10-2; clone size: NA; J gene: TRBJ1-5
CDR3 DNA: TGTGCCATCAGTGCCGACAGGGGGTCTGGAAACACCATATATTTT; CDR3 protein: CAISADRGSGNTIYF; D gene: TRBD1; V gene: TRBV10-3; clone size: NA; J gene: TRBJ1-3
CDR3 DNA: TGTGCCAGTAGTATGCCCACTTCCCCCTACAATGAGCAGTTCTTC; CDR3 protein: CASSMPTSPYNEQFF; D gene: NA; V gene: TRBV19; clone size: NA; J gene: TRBJ2-1
CDR3 DNA: TGTGCGATCGGGCGGCTTATTCAGCCCCAGCATTTT; CDR3 protein: CAIGRLIQPQHF; D gene: NA; V gene: TRBV28; clone size: once; J gene: TRBJ1-5
CDR3 DNA: TGCGCCAGCAGCGGGGAGGCCGGTTACGAGCAGTACTTC; CDR3 protein: CASSGEAGYEQYF; D gene: NA; V gene: TRBV5-1; clone size: once; J gene: TRBJ2-7
CDR3 DNA: TGCGCCAGCAGCCCCGGGACAGCAGATACGCAGTATTTT; CDR3 protein: CASSPGTADTQYF; D gene: TRBD1; V gene: TRBV5-1; clone size: NA; J gene: TRBJ2-3
CDR3 DNA: TGTGCCAGCACCTATAGCGGGAGCTCCTACAATGAGCAGTTCTTC; CDR3 protein: CASTYSGSSYNEQFF; D gene: TRBD2; V gene: TRBV9; clone size: NA; J gene: TRBJ2-1
CDR3 DNA: TGTGCCAGCAGTCCGGGGTGGGGGGTAGCGGGAGCAAATGAGCAGTTCTTC; CDR3 protein: CASSPGWGVAGANEQFF; D gene: TRBD2; V gene: TRBV27; clone size: once; J gene: TRBJ2-1
CDR3 DNA: TGCGCCAGCAGCTTGCTCAGCGGGAGGGCCCCCGGGGAGCTGTTTTTT; CDR3 protein: CASSLLSGRAPGELFF; D gene: TRBD2; V gene: TRBV5-1; clone size: NA; J gene: TRBJ2-2
CDR3 DNA: TGTGCCAGCAGCTTGAAGACTAGCGGGGGGTACGAGCAGTACTTC; CDR3 protein: CASSLKTSGGYEQYF; D gene: TRBD2; V gene: TRBV5-4; clone size: once; J gene: TRBJ2-7
CDR3 DNA: TGTGCCAGCAGCTTAGCAACAGGGGCGTTATCTGGAAACACCATATATTTT; CDR3 protein: CASSLATGALSGNTIYF; D gene: TRBD1; V gene: TRBV7-9; clone size: NA; J gene: TRBJ1-3
CDR3 DNA: TGTGCCAGCAGTTCCCGGACTAGCGGTACGAACACTGAAGCTTTCTTT; CDR3 protein: CASSSRTSGTNTEAFF; D gene: NA; V gene: TRBV28; clone size: NA; J gene: TRBJ1-1
CDR3 DNA: TGTGCCAGCAGCGTCTCAGGGGGCACTGAGCAGTTCTTC; CDR3 protein: CASSVSGGTEQFF; D gene: TRBD1; V gene: TRBV9; clone size: NA; J gene: TRBJ2-1
CDR3 DNA: TGTGCCACCAGCCCAGGGGGAGATCAGCCCCAGCATTTT; CDR3 protein: CATSPGGDQPQHF; D gene: TRBD1; V gene: TRBV15; clone size: NA; J gene: TRBJ1-5
CDR3 DNA: TGTGCCAGCAGGGCAGGGGGCTGGTACGAGCAGTACTTC; CDR3 protein: CASRAGGWYEQYF; D gene: TRBD1; V gene: TRBV27; clone size: NA; J gene: TRBJ2-7
CDR3 DNA: TGCGCCAGCAGCCGGCCGTCTAGCGGGAATTACAATGAGCAGTTCTTC; CDR3 protein: CASSRPSSGNYNEQFF; D gene: TRBD2; V gene: TRBV4-3; clone size: NA; J gene: TRBJ2-1
CDR3 DNA: TGTGCCAGTAGTACCGAAGACAGGGGTGAGGAGACCCAGTACTTC; CDR3 protein: CASSTEDRGEETQYF; D gene: TRBD1; V gene: TRBV19; clone size: NA; J gene: TRBJ2-5
CDR3 DNA: TGTGCCAGCAGTTTTGCCGGGACTAGCGGGAGGGTCGTACTCCAAGAGACCCAGTACTTC; CDR3 protein: CASSFAGTSGRVVLQETQYF; D gene: TRBD2; V gene: TRBV27; clone size: few; J gene: TRBJ2-5
CDR3 DNA: TGTGCCAGCAGCAAAGCGGTCGGACAGGAGGACGGCTCCGGGGAGCTGTTTTTT; CDR3 protein: CASSKAVGQEDGSGELFF; D gene: NA; V gene: TRBV21-1; clone size: NA; J gene: TRBJ2-2
CDR3 DNA: TGTGCCAGCAGCGACATCGGGGAGACCCAGTACTTC; CDR3 protein: CASSDIGETQYF; D gene: NA; V gene: TRBV9; clone size: NA; J gene: TRBJ2-5
CDR3 DNA: TGTGCCAGCAGCTTAGCGGGACAGGGGAGGGAGACCCAGTACTTC; CDR3 protein: CASSLAGQGRETQYF; D gene: TRBD1; V gene: TRBV7-2; clone size: NA; J gene: TRBJ2-5
CDR3 DNA: TGCGCCAGCAGCCAAGGAAAGCAGAACTCCTATAATTCACCCCTCCACTTT; CDR3 protein: CASSQGKQNSYNSPLHF; D gene: NA; V gene: TRBV4-1; clone size: NA; J gene: TRBJ1-6
CDR3 DNA: TGCGCCAGCAGCCAAATCCAGACGGTCTATGGCTACACCTTC; CDR3 protein: CASSQIQTVYGYTF; D gene: NA; V gene: TRBV4-1; clone size: once; J gene: TRBJ1-2
CDR3 DNA: TGTGCCAGCCGAACTACCGGGACAGGGGGCAGTGGCTACACCTTC; CDR3 protein: CASRTTGTGGSGYTF; D gene: TRBD1; V gene: TRBV19; clone size: once; J gene: TRBJ1-2
CDR3 DNA: TGTGCCATCAGTGAGTCGGGACTGGGAAGTGAAAAACTGTTTTTT; CDR3 protein: CAISESGLGSEKLFF; D gene: NA; V gene: TRBV10-3; clone size: NA; J gene: TRBJ1-4
CDR3 DNA: TGTGCCAGCAGCTTAGTCAGCTCTGGGGCCAACGTCCTGACTTTC; CDR3 protein: CASSLVSSGANVLTF; D gene: NA; V gene: TRBV7-3; clone size: NA; J gene: TRBJ2-6
CDR3 DNA: TGTGCCAGCAGCGTAGACAGCGGGGCCTACAATGAGCAGTTCTTC; CDR3 protein: CASSVDSGAYNEQFF; D gene: TRBD2; V gene: TRBV9; clone size: NA; J gene: TRBJ2-1
CDR3 DNA: TGCGCCAGCAGCGTGGGACAGGTGGCCGGGGAGCTGTTTTTT; CDR3 protein: CASSVGQVAGELFF; D gene: TRBD1; V gene: TRBV5-1; clone size: NA; J gene: TRBJ2-2
CDR3 DNA: TGCGCCAGCAGTGATATTCGTGTTAGGCCTGGCCATGAGCAGTTCTTC; CDR3 protein: CASSDIRVRPGHEQFF; D gene: NA; V gene: TRBV10-1; clone size: NA; J gene: TRBJ2-1
CDR3 DNA: TGTGCCAGCAGCTTAGGGACTAGCGGGACCTACAATGAGCAGTTCTTC; CDR3 protein: CASSLGTSGTYNEQFF; D gene: TRBD2; V gene: TRBV7-2; clone size: NA; J gene: TRBJ2-1
CDR3 DNA: TGTGCCAGCAGTTTATTAACAGGGCAATCGTTCTACGAGCAGTACTTC; CDR3 protein: CASSLLTGQSFYEQYF; D gene: NA; V gene: TRBV27; clone size: NA; J gene: TRBJ2-7
CDR3 DNA: TGCGCCAGCAGCTTCGGCGGAGGCACAGATACGCAGTATTTT; CDR3 protein: CASSFGGGTDTQYF; D gene: NA; V gene: TRBV5-1; clone size: NA; J gene: TRBJ2-3